These T cell receptor beta chains were read from a single sample in a study of radiotherapy plus CTLA-4 blockade in lung cancer. Measured with immunoSEQ multiplex PCR; TCRdb has only the in-frame clones, and not every one. The sample carries 35,000 or so clones, 75% to 90% recorded once. Sequences were derived from peripheral blood, sampled from a patient treated with radiotherapy plus ipilimumab. The receptors originated from a human donor with non-small cell lung cancer who had stable disease on radiotherapy plus ipilimumab. CDR3s include the opening cysteine and the closing phenylalanine or tryptophan. Fields, in order: J gene, D gene, V gene, clone size, CDR3 DNA, CDR3 protein. A D gene is named only where the DNA matches it firmly. Size is stated for part of the rows, as once, few or many counts, or as a class when the clone is expanded.

TRBJ2-4,TRBD2,TRBV6-1,.,TGTGCCAGCAGGGACGACGGGAGGGGGGGAAACATTCAGTACTTC,CASRDDGRGGNIQYF
TRBJ1-1,.,TRBV18,.,TGTGCCAGCTCACCAGAGAACAGAGGGACTGAAGCTTTCTTT,CASSPENRGTEAFF
TRBJ2-1,TRBD2,TRBV7-9,.,TGTGCCAGCAGCTCCCAGACTAGCGGGAGAGCCGATGAGCAGTTCTTC,CASSSQTSGRADEQFF
TRBJ2-1,.,TRBV27,.,TGTGCCAGCAGTTGGGCAGGGACAAACAATGAGCAGTTCTTC,CASSWAGTNNEQFF
TRBJ2-1,TRBD2,TRBV30,once,TGTGCCTGGAGAGCCGGGACTAGCGTTTACAATGAGCAGTTCTTC,CAWRAGTSVYNEQFF
TRBJ1-2,.,TRBV4-3,.,TGCGCCAGCAGCCAAGCCGGGGACTATGGCTACACCTTC,CASSQAGDYGYTF
TRBJ2-3,.,TRBV11-2,.,TGTGCCAGCAGCTTAATTGGCGGCCACACAGATACGCAGTATTTT,CASSLIGGHTDTQYF
TRBJ1-4,TRBD1,TRBV5-1,.,TGCGCCAGCGCTCGGGACAGCGATTCTAATGAAAAACTGTTTTTT,CASARDSDSNEKLFF
TRBJ2-1,TRBD2,TRBV27,few,TGTGCCAGCAGCCGACTAGCGGGTTACAATGAGCAGTTCTTC,CASSRLAGYNEQFF
TRBJ1-4,TRBD1,TRBV2,once,TGTGCCAGCAAAGGACAGGGAGGTCGTGAAAAACTGTTTTTT,CASKGQGGREKLFF
TRBJ2-1,TRBD2,TRBV10-2,.,TGCGCCAGCAGTGGTAGCGGGAGGCTTATTGATTCCTACAATGAGCAGTTCTTC,CASSGSGRLIDSYNEQFF
TRBJ2-7,.,TRBV19,.,TGTGCCAGTAGTATGTCCAGCTCCTACGAGCAGTACTTC,CASSMSSSYEQYF
TRBJ2-1,TRBD2,TRBV7-2,once,TGTGCCAGCAGCCCCGAAGCGGGGGGTTACAATGAGCAGTTCTTC,CASSPEAGGYNEQFF
TRBJ2-1,TRBD2,TRBV9,.,TGTGCCAGCAGCGTAGACGGGAGGGCCTACAATGAGCAGTTCTTC,CASSVDGRAYNEQFF
TRBJ1-4,TRBD1,TRBV11-2,medium-sized,TGTGCCAGCAGCGACCTTAGGACAGGGGGCTTTGTTGAAAAACTGTTTTTT,CASSDLRTGGFVEKLFF
TRBJ2-7,.,TRBV2,.,TGTGCCAGCACCCCACGGGTCGAGCAGTACTTC,CASTPRVEQYF
TRBJ1-1,.,TRBV5-6,.,TGTGCCAGCAGTTCAGGGTCAGGCGCTGAAGCTTTCTTT,CASSSGSGAEAFF
TRBJ2-1,.,TRBV28,.,TGTGCCAGCGGCCATGGGTCGGGGAGGTCCTACAATGAGCAGTTCTTC,CASGHGSGRSYNEQFF
TRBJ2-3,TRBD2,TRBV7-2,.,TGTGCCAGCAGCATCCGCCTAGCGGGAGGGCCGAGTAGGGATACGCAGTATTTT,CASSIRLAGGPSRDTQYF
TRBJ2-5,TRBD2,TRBV5-1,once,TGCGCCAGCACGCGGAGCGGGGGCCAAGAGACCCAGTACTTC,CASTRSGGQETQYF
TRBJ1-1,TRBD1,TRBV28,.,TGTGCCAGCAGGCCGGGACAGGGTGTCTCTGAAGCTTTCTTT,CASRPGQGVSEAFF
TRBJ2-7,TRBD1,TRBV18,few,TGTGCCAGCTCACCCGGGACAGGGCCCTACGAGCAGTACTTC,CASSPGTGPYEQYF
TRBJ2-1,.,TRBV10-3,.,TGTGCCATCATGGGGGGAGTGAGGAATGAGCAGTTCTTC,CAIMGGVRNEQFF
TRBJ2-2,TRBD2,TRBV11-3,.,TGTGCCAGCAGCCCAGGCGGCGGGAGGTCCGGGGAGCTGTTTTTT,CASSPGGGRSGELFF
TRBJ2-7,.,TRBV27,.,TGTGCCAGCAGTTTACAAGGGGGCGGGAACGAGCAGTACTTC,CASSLQGGGNEQYF
TRBJ2-1,.,TRBV5-1,.,TGCGCTAGCCGGAGCGGGCCAAGCCCTAGTTTCGGCAATGAGCAGTTCTTC,CASRSGPSPSFGNEQFF
TRBJ2-7,.,TRBV4-2,.,TGTGCCAGCAGCCAAGAGGCCGGGACAAACCGCGAGCAGTACTTC,CASSQEAGTNREQYF
TRBJ2-5,TRBD2,TRBV11-2,.,TGTGCCAGCAGCTTAGTGACCGGGAGGGCCGTGGGGGAGCAGTACTTC,CASSLVTGRAVGEQYF
TRBJ2-4,.,TRBV6-5,.,TGTGCCAGCAGTCGGGGTCTAGCCAAAAACATTCAGTACTTC,CASSRGLAKNIQYF
TRBJ1-3,TRBD1,TRBV18,.,TGTGCCAGCTCACCCGGGACAGGGGGTTCAAACTCTGGAAACACCATATATTTT,CASSPGTGGSNSGNTIYF
TRBJ2-1,.,TRBV2,.,TGTGCCAGCACCCCTGCGGGCCGCAATGAGCAGTTCTTC,CASTPAGRNEQFF
TRBJ2-1,TRBD2,TRBV6-6,once,TGTGCCAGCAGTAGGACTAGCGGTAATAATGAGCAGTTCTTC,CASSRTSGNNEQFF
TRBJ2-7,.,TRBV11-2,.,TGTGCCAGCAGCTTAGATATTGGACTACCCTACGAGCAGTACTTC,CASSLDIGLPYEQYF
TRBJ2-7,TRBD2,TRBV7-3,.,TGTGCCAGCAGCTTAACGCTGCGGGAGCGGAGGTACTTC,CASSLTLRERRYF
TRBJ1-1,.,TRBV10-3,.,TGTGCCATCAGTGAGTTCGGGCAGGGCAAGACTGAAGCTTTCTTT,CAISEFGQGKTEAFF